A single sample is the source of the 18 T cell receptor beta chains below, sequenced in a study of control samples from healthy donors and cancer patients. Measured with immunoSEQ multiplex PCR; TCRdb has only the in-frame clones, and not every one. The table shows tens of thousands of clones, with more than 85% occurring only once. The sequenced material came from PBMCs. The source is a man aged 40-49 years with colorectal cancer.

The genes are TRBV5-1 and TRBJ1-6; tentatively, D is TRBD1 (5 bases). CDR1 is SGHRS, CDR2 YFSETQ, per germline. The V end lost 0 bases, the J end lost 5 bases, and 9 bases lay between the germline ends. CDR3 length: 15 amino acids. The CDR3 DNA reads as TGCGCCAGCAGCTTGGAGGCAGGGCATAATTCACCCCTCCACTTT. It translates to CASSLEAGHNSPLHF.

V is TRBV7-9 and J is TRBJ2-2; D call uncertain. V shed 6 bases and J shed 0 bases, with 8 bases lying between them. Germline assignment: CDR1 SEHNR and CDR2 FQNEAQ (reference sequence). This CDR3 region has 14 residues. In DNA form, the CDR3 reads TGTGCCAGCAGGGCGACGGCGAACACCGGGGAGCTGTTTTTT. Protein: CASRATANTGELFF. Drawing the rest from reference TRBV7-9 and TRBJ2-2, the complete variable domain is DTGVSQNPRHKITKRGQNVTFRCDPISEHNRLYWYRQTLGQGPEFLTYFQNEAQLEKSRLLSDRFSAERPKGSFSTLEIQRTEQGDSAMYLCASRATANTGELFFGEGSRLTVL.

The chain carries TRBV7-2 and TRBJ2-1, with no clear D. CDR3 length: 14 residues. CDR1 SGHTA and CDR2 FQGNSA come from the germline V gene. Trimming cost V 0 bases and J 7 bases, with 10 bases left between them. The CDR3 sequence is CASSLALSRNEQFF. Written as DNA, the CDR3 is TGTGCCAGCAGCTTAGCGTTATCCAGAAATGAGCAGTTCTTC. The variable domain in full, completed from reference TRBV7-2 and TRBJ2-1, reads GAGVSQSPSNKVTEKGKDVELRCDPISGHTALYWYRQSLGQGLEFLIYFQGNSAPDKSGLPSDRFSAERTGGSVSTLTIQRTQQEDSAVYLCASSLALSRNEQFFGPGTRLTVL.

CDR3 sequence: CASSQAKGMKTQYF. In DNA, the CDR3 is TGTGCCAGCAGCCAAGCGAAGGGGATGAAGACCCAGTACTTC. The gene calls are TRBV3-1 (or the pseudogene TRBV3-2) and TRBJ2-5; weak D call: TRBD1 (5 bases). The CDR3 length is 14 residues. Trimming left V 1 base short and J 6 bases short, with 12 bases between. Germline loops: CDR1 LGHDT, CDR2 YNNKEL (reference sequence).

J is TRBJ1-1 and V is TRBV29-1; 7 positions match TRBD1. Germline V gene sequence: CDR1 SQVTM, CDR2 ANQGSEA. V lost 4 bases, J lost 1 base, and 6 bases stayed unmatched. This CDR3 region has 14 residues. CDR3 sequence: CSVASAGGNTEAFF. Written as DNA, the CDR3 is TGCAGCGTTGCGTCGGCAGGGGGGAACACTGAAGCTTTCTTT.

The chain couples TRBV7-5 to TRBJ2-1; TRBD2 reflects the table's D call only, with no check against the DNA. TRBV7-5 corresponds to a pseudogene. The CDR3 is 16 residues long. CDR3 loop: CARSAGTRSAYNEQFF. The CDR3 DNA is TGTGCCAGAAGCGCGGGGACGAGAAGCGCCTACAATGAGCAGTTCTTC.

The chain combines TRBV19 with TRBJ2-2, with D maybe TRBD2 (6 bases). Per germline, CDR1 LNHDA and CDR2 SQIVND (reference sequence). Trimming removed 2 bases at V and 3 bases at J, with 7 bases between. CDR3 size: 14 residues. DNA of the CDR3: TGTGCCAGTAGTATACGGGGGTACACCGGGGAGCTGTTTTTT. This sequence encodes CASSIRGYTGELFF.

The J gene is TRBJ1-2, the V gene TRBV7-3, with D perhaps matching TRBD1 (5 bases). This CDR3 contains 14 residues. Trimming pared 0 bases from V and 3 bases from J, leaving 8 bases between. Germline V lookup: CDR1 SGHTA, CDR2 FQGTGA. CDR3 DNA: TGTGCCAGCAGCTTAACCGACAGAGACTATGGCTACACCTTC. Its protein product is CASSLTDRDYGYTF.

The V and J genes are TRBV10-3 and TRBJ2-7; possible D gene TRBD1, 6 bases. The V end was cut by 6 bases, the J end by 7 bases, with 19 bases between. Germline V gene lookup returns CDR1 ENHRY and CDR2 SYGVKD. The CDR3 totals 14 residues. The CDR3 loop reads CAIRPGTHLREQYF. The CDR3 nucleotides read TGTGCCATCAGGCCCGGGACACACCTACGAGAGCAGTACTTC.

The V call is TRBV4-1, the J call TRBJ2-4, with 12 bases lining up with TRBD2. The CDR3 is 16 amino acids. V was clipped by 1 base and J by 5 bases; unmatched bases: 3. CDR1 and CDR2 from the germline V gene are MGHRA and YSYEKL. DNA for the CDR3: TGCGCCAGCAGCCAAGGGCTAGCGGGGGGGGAAAACATTCAGTACTTC. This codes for CASSQGLAGGENIQYF.

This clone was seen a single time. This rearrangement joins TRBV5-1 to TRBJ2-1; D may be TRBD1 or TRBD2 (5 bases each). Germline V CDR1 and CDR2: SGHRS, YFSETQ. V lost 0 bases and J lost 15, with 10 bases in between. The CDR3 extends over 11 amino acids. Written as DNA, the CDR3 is TGCGCCAGCAGCTTGGAGGGACCATTGTTCTTC. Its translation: CASSLEGPLFF.

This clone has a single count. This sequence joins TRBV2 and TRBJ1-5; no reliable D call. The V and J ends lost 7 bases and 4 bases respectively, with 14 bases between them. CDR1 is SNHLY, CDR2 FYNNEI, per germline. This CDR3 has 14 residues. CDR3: CASNGRPSNQPQHF. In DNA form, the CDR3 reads TGTGCCAGCAATGGGCGTCCGAGTAATCAGCCCCAGCATTTT.

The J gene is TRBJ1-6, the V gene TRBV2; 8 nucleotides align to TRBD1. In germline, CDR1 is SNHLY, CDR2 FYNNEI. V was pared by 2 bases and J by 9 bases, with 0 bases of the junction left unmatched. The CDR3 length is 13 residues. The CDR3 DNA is TGTGCCAGCAGTGAAACAGGGGGTTCACCCCTCCACTTT. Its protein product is CASSETGGSPLHF.

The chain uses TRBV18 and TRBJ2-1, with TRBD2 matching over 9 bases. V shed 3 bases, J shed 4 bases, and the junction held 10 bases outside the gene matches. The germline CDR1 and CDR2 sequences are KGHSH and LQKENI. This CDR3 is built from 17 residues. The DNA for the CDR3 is TGTGCCAGCTCACCTGAACTAGCGGGTCATAATTACAATGAGCAGTTCTTC. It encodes CASSPELAGHNYNEQFF.

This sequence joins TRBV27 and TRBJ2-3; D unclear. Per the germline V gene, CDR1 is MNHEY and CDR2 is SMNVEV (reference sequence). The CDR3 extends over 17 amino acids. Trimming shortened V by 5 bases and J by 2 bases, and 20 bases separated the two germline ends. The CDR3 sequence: CASSQNPTAFYTDTQYF. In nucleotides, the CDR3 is TGTGCCAGCAGTCAGAACCCCACAGCCTTTTACACAGATACGCAGTATTTT.

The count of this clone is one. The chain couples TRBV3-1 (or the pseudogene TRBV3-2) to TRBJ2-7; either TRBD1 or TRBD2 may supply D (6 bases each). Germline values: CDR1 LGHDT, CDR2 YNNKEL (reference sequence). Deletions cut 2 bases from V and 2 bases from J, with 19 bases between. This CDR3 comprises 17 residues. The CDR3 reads CASSQFNRHREAYEQYF. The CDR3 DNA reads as TGTGCCAGCAGCCAATTTAATAGACACAGGGAGGCCTACGAGCAGTACTTC.

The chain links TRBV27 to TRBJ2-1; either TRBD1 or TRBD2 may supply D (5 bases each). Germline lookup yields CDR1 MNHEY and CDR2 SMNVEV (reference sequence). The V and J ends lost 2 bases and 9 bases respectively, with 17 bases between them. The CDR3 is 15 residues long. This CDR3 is CASSLGTSRTGEQFF. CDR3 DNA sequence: TGTGCCAGCAGTTTAGGGACCAGCCGGACGGGTGAGCAGTTCTTC.

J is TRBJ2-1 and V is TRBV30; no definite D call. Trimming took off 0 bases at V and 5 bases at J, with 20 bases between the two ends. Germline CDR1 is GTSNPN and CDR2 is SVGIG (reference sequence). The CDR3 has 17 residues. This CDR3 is CAWSVGRVRLSDNEQFF. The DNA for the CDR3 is TGTGCCTGGAGTGTAGGCCGGGTGAGGCTTTCGGACAATGAGCAGTTCTTC.